Following are 21 T cell receptor beta chains from one sample sequenced in a study of cytomegalovirus exposure and HLA in healthy donors. Primers: 60 Vbeta forward and 13 Jbeta reverse. The repertoire was sequenced with immunoSEQ multiplex PCR; TCRdb's copy has only in-frame clones and lacks some. The sample yields around 230,000 clones, about 79% seen once. Specimen: PBMCs. These receptors were obtained from a male donor in good health and CMV-seronegative.

The chain joins TRBV28 to TRBJ1-1; the D gene is possibly TRBD1 (5 bases). This CDR3 has 13 residues. Trimming stripped 6 bases from V and 1 base from J, with 9 bases between. Germline CDR1 is MDHEN and CDR2 is SYDVKM. The CDR3 region has the DNA TGTGCCAGCAGGGGTACAGGGAACACTGAAGCTTTCTTT. Its translation is CASRGTGNTEAFF.

The V call is TRBV7-8, the J call TRBJ2-7; 8 nucleotides align to TRBD1. Trimming removed 7 bases from V and 3 bases from J; junction bases left unmatched: 5. Per germline, CDR1 SGHVS and CDR2 FQNEAQ. This CDR3 spans 13 amino acids. CDR3 nucleotides: TGTGCCAGCAATCCAACAGGGGGCTACGAGCAGTACTTC. This translates into CASNPTGGYEQYF.

This clone was found once. The chain recombines TRBV5-4 with TRBJ1-1; 7 positions agree with TRBD1. Germline-derived CDR1 and CDR2 are SGHNT and YYREEE (reference sequence). This CDR3 has 15 amino acids. V trimming: 0 bases; J trimming: 2 bases; junction bases outside the gene matches: 4. CDR3 amino acids: CASSLGEGGNTEAFF. In DNA, the CDR3 is TGTGCCAGCAGCTTGGGGGAAGGGGGCAACACTGAAGCTTTCTTT.

V usage is TRBV7-2 and J usage is TRBJ2-3, with 8 bases lining up with TRBD2. This CDR3 is built from 18 residues. Germline CDR1 and CDR2: SGHTA and FQGNSA. V trimming: 2 bases; J trimming: 0 bases; junction bases outside the gene matches: 10. The CDR3 here is CASSLLPHSGTSTDTQYF. DNA for the CDR3: TGTGCCAGCAGCTTATTACCACATAGCGGGACTAGCACAGATACGCAGTATTTT.

This chain uses TRBV9 with TRBJ2-7; D might be TRBD1 (6 bases). Germline V gene sequence: CDR1 SGDLS, CDR2 YYNGEE. Trimming removed 0 bases from V and 6 bases from J, with 19 bases in between. This CDR3 has 16 residues. CDR3 DNA: TGTGCCAGCAGCGTAGATACAGGGAAGGGAACTCGCGAGCAGTACTTC. Translation: CASSVDTGKGTREQYF.

The chain couples TRBV6-6 to TRBJ1-1, with D possibly being TRBD1 (6 bases). The CDR3 sequence is 13 residues long. The V end lost 2 bases, the J end lost 7 bases, and 11 bases lay between the germline ends. Germline CDR1 is MNHNY and CDR2 is SVGAGI (reference sequence). CDR3 in amino acids: CASSYIRGREAFF. CDR3 DNA sequence: TGTGCCAGCAGTTACATCAGGGGCCGTGAAGCTTTCTTT.

The V and J genes are TRBV27 and TRBJ1-5; D perhaps matches TRBD1 (6 bases). The CDR3 has 16 residues. Germline CDR1 is MNHEY and CDR2 is SMNVEV (reference sequence). V lost 5 bases, J lost 0 bases, and 14 bases lay in between. CDR3: CASSPSQGNSNQPQHF. CDR3 nucleotides: TGTGCCAGCAGTCCCTCACAGGGTAATAGCAATCAGCCCCAGCATTTT.

The gene calls are TRBV27 and TRBJ2-1; D is perhaps TRBD1 (7 bases). The CDR3 length is 16 residues. Germline assignment: CDR1 MNHEY and CDR2 SMNVEV (reference sequence). The V end lost 6 bases, the J end lost 2 bases, and 17 bases lay between the germline ends. The DNA of the CDR3 is TGTGCCAGCAGCTCCTTCGGCGGGACAGCCTACAATGAGCAGTTCTTC. It yields the protein CASSSFGGTAYNEQFF.

The genes are TRBV5-8 and TRBJ1-2; 7 positions agree with TRBD1. There are 15 residues in the CDR3. Germline V lookup: CDR1 SGHTS, CDR2 YDEGEE. Trimming cost V 0 bases and J 8 bases; bases outside gene matches: 10. The DNA of the CDR3 is TGTGCCAGCAGCTTGGAGGTGGCAGGGGGAGCGGGCTACACCTTC. It encodes CASSLEVAGGAGYTF.

CDR3 in amino acids: CATLDPSGRSYEQYF. CDR3 bases: TGTGCCACCCTGGACCCTAGCGGGAGAAGCTACGAGCAGTACTTC. The chain couples TRBV10-3 to TRBJ2-7; 10 nucleotides match TRBD2. Per the germline V gene, CDR1 is ENHRY and CDR2 is SYGVKD. Losses at the gene ends were 10 bases for V and 3 bases for J; bases not matched to a gene: 12. This CDR3 comprises 15 residues.

V and J are TRBV11-1 and TRBJ2-5; 9 bases line up with TRBD2. Germline assignment: CDR1 SGHAT and CDR2 FQDESV (reference sequence). The CDR3 contains 15 residues. V lost 3 bases to trimming and J lost 5 bases; unmatched junction nucleotides: 7. DNA for the CDR3: TGTGCCAGCAGCTTCCGTAGCGGGAGAGGCGAGACCCAGTACTTC. It translates to CASSFRSGRGETQYF.

The chain combines TRBV7-3 with TRBJ1-1; TRBD1 matches at 8 bases. J gave up 10 bases and V 5 bases, and 6 bases lay outside the gene matches. This CDR3 has 12 amino acids. Germline assignment: CDR1 SGHTA and CDR2 FQGTGA. This CDR3 is CASSDLTGVAFF. Written as DNA, the CDR3 is TGTGCCAGCAGCGACCTGACAGGGGTAGCTTTCTTT.

J is TRBJ2-7 and V is TRBV5-4, with TRBD1 matching 8 bases. V lost 4 bases and J lost 3; bases outside the gene matches: 12. The CDR3 is made up of 16 amino acids. From germline, CDR1 is SGHNT and CDR2 YYREEE (reference sequence). The CDR3 loop is CASSGLETGDLYEQYF. The CDR3 DNA is TGTGCCAGCAGCGGTTTAGAGACAGGGGACCTCTACGAGCAGTACTTC. The full variable domain, with the rest looked up from reference TRBV5-4 and TRBJ2-7, is ETGVTQSPTHLIKTRGQQVTLRCSSQSGHNTVSWYQQALGQGPQFIFQYYREEENGRGNFPPRFSGLQFPNYSSELNVNALELDDSALYLCASSGLETGDLYEQYFGPGTRLTVT.

V is TRBV19 and J is TRBJ1-5; a possible D gene is TRBD1 (6 bases). This CDR3 is 13 amino acids long. Germline loops: CDR1 LNHDA, CDR2 SQIVND (reference sequence). Trimming removed 7 bases at V and 6 bases at J, with 13 bases between. CDR3 residues: CASKGQGSQPQHF. The DNA for the CDR3 is TGTGCCAGTAAGGGGCAGGGGAGTCAGCCCCAGCATTTT.

The J gene is TRBJ2-7, the V gene TRBV7-3, with D possibly TRBD2 on 6 matching bases. V dropped 5 bases and J dropped 2 bases, with 16 bases sitting between them. Germline assignment: CDR1 SGHTA and CDR2 FQGTGA. The CDR3 loop spans 15 amino acids. The CDR3 nucleotides read TGTGCCAGCAGCCCCCATGGGGGGAGACCCTACGAGCAGTACTTC. Its protein product is CASSPHGGRPYEQYF.

V is TRBV14 and J is TRBJ2-1; maybe TRBD2 (6 bases). Germline V gene data show CDR1 as SGHDN and CDR2 as FVKESK. V dropped 4 bases and J dropped 7 bases, with 14 bases sitting between them. The CDR3 covers 14 residues. CDR3 sequence (DNA): TGTGCCAGCAGCCGGCGGGGCCTTGAGAATGAGCAGTTCTTC. Its translation is CASSRRGLENEQFF.

This clone was seen just once. CDR3 residues: CASSVRVNTEAFF. CDR3 sequence (DNA): TGTGCCAGCAGTGTCAGGGTGAACACTGAAGCTTTCTTT. The chain is built from TRBV6-4 and TRBJ1-1; D is perhaps TRBD1 (5 bases). The CDR3 is made up of 13 amino acids. Germline-derived CDR1 and CDR2 are MRHNA and SNTAGT. V lost 4 bases and J 0 bases, leaving 6 bases between the germline ends.

This clone was recorded a few times. V gene TRBV7-2 combines with J gene TRBJ1-1; D is possibly TRBD1 (5 bases). The V end lost 4 bases, the J end lost 0 bases, and 12 bases lay between the germline ends. This CDR3 spans 15 amino acids. Per the germline V gene, CDR1 is SGHTA and CDR2 is FQGNSA. The CDR3 spells CASSSRGTMNTEAFF. The CDR3 DNA sequence: TGTGCCAGCAGCTCCCGGGGGACGATGAACACTGAAGCTTTCTTT.

The chain links TRBV27 to TRBJ2-1; the D gene is possibly TRBD2 (6 bases). CDR1 is MNHEY, CDR2 SMNVEV, per germline (reference sequence). The CDR3 loop spans 17 amino acids. The V gene lost 3 bases and the J gene lost 1 base, with 16 bases spanning the gap. CDR3 region: CASSFYRDSLSYNEQFF. CDR3 nucleotide sequence: TGTGCCAGCAGTTTCTACCGGGACTCCCTTTCCTACAATGAGCAGTTCTTC.

V is TRBV28 and J is TRBJ1-2; 7 bases are a match to TRBD1. V shed 4 bases, J shed 4 bases, and the junction held 3 bases outside the gene matches. The CDR3 runs to 13 residues. From germline, CDR1 is MDHEN and CDR2 SYDVKM. The CDR3 is CASSSRDSYGYTF. The CDR3, as DNA: TGTGCCAGCAGTTCCCGGGACAGCTATGGCTACACCTTC.

The chain has TRBV5-1 and TRBJ2-5, with TRBD2 matching 12 bases. Losses at the gene ends were 5 bases for V and 5 bases for J; bases not matched to a gene: 10. The CDR3 has 16 amino acids. CDR1 and CDR2 from the germline V gene are SGHRS and YFSETQ. Here the CDR3 DNA reads TGCGCCAGCAGGCTCGCTAGCGGGGGGGCCTCGGAGACCCAGTACTTC. It yields the protein CASRLASGGASETQYF. Full variable domain (outside the CDR3, taken from reference TRBV5-1 and TRBJ2-5): KAGVTQTPRYLIKTRGQQVTLSCSPISGHRSVSWYQQTPGQGLQFLFEYFSETQRNKGNFPGRFSGRQFSNSRSEMNVSTLELGDSALYLCASRLASGGASETQYFGPGTRLLVL.